The 30 T cell receptor beta chains below were found in one sample sequenced in a study of CD8+ T cells in alopecia areata. The authors extracted RNA and reverse transcribed it into cDNA as the sequencing template. Libraries were prepared by immunoSEQ multiplex PCR; TCRdb keeps only in-frame clonotypes and omits some of them. The sample holds some 180,000 clones, around 51% seen once. As for treatment: oral pan-JAK inhibitor, 5-10 mg twice daily. This material consisted of CD8+ T cells sorted from blood, taken around week 54, from a patient treated with tofacitinib. These TCRs come from a human donor with alopecia areata.

The chain uses TRBV18 and TRBJ2-7; no firm D call. V was cut by 3 bases and J by 5 bases, with 11 bases left in between. Germline V gene lookup returns CDR1 KGHSH and CDR2 LQKENI. The length of the CDR3 is 13 residues. The CDR3 spells CASSPEVRNEQYF. Written as DNA, the CDR3 is TGTGCCAGCTCACCTGAGGTAAGAAACGAGCAGTACTTC.

A few counts support this clone. The chain is built from TRBV29-1 and TRBJ2-2; D possibly matches TRBD1 or TRBD2 (6 bases each). Germline CDR1 reads SQVTM; CDR2 reads ANQGSEA. This CDR3 spans 17 amino acids. V was trimmed by 4 bases and J by 2 bases, leaving 20 bases between them. In DNA form, the CDR3 reads TGCAGCGTTGTTGGTGCCGGGGGCGGGGATAACACCGGGGAGCTGTTTTTT. Its translation: CSVVGAGGGDNTGELFF.

The V call is TRBV6-5, the J call TRBJ2-7; TRBD1 might be the D (5 bases). The CDR3 contains 14 residues. V lost 0 bases to trimming and J lost 2 bases, with 8 bases between them. The V gene's germline CDR1 is MNHEY and CDR2 SVGAGI. The CDR3 region is CASSYSRGPYEQYF. As DNA, the CDR3 is TGTGCCAGCAGTTACTCTAGGGGTCCCTACGAGCAGTACTTC.

This clone was observed once. This chain links TRBV5-6 with TRBJ2-7; 7 positions agree with TRBD1. The V and J ends lost 3 bases and 3 bases, in that order; junction bases with no gene match: 6. CDR1 is SGHDT and CDR2 is YYEEEE in the germline V gene. The CDR3 is 14 residues long. CDR3 sequence reads: CASSSRTGNYEQYF. CDR3 DNA: TGTGCCAGCAGCTCAAGGACAGGCAACTACGAGCAGTACTTC.

This clone was observed once. The V gene is TRBV4-3, the J gene TRBJ2-7; D is possibly TRBD1 (6 bases). Per the germline V gene, CDR1 is LGHNA and CDR2 is YSLEER. V was clipped by 4 bases and J by 3 bases, with 10 bases between them. This CDR3 region has 13 residues. CDR3 amino acids: CASSPLGGYEQYF. For the CDR3, the DNA is TGCGCCAGCAGCCCGTTAGGGGGCTACGAGCAGTACTTC.

V is TRBV10-3 and J is TRBJ1-2; no definite D call. V shed 4 bases and J shed 4 bases, with 7 bases lying between them. The CDR3 has 12 residues. The germline CDR1 and CDR2 sequences are ENHRY and SYGVKD. The CDR3 loop is CAISGPSYGYTF. The CDR3 DNA sequence: TGTGCCATCAGTGGACCGAGCTATGGCTACACCTTC.

In the case of this clone: At one end the junction does not follow the germline gene, possibly because of a read error. The chain uses TRBV11-1 and TRBJ1-1; D is perhaps TRBD1 (6 bases). Germline CDR1 SGHAT, CDR2 FQDESV (reference sequence). This CDR3 has 11 residues. CDR3 DNA sequence: TGTGCCAGCAGCTCCCCAGGACAGCCGGTCTTT. Its translation is CASSSPGQPVF.

The chain has TRBV15 and TRBJ2-3; 10 nucleotides align to TRBD2. The trim removed 2 bases at V and 4 bases at J, leaving 6 bases unmatched. Germline values: CDR1 LNHNV, CDR2 YYDKDF (reference sequence). CDR3 length: 16 residues. The CDR3 here is CATSRPSGGAPDTQYF. DNA for the CDR3: TGTGCCACCAGCAGACCGAGCGGGGGGGCACCAGATACGCAGTATTTT.

This clone was counted a few times. This chain links TRBV30 with TRBJ1-2; unclear D gene. V lost 0 bases, J lost 2 bases, and 4 bases lay in between. Germline CDR1 reads GTSNPN; CDR2 reads SVGIG (reference sequence). This CDR3 comprises 12 residues. CDR3: CAWSVRNYGYTF. The CDR3 DNA follows: TGTGCCTGGAGTGTAAGAAACTATGGCTACACCTTC.

The gene calls are TRBV18 and TRBJ2-5; no clear D gene. Trimming pared 5 bases from V and 0 bases from J, leaving 4 bases between. The CDR3 length is 12 residues. Germline CDR1 reads KGHSH; CDR2 reads LQKENI. The DNA for the CDR3 is TGTGCCAGCTCAAGGTACCAAGAGACCCAGTACTTC. Translated: CASSRYQETQYF.

There are a few counts of this clone. This sequence joins TRBV7-9 and TRBJ2-7, with 7 bases identical to TRBD1. V lost 1 base and J lost 2; bases outside the gene matches: 5. The germline V gene has CDR1 SEHNR and CDR2 FQNEAQ (reference sequence). The CDR3 spans 15 residues. The CDR3 spells CASSLVQGQTYEQYF. The CDR3 region has the DNA TGTGCCAGCAGCTTAGTACAGGGACAGACCTACGAGCAGTACTTC.

The genes are TRBV5-4 and TRBJ2-3, with unresolved D. V gave up 1 base and J gave up 1 base, with 7 bases separating them. This CDR3 spans 14 amino acids. CDR1 is SGHNT, CDR2 YYREEE, per germline (reference sequence). CDR3 nucleotides: TGTGCCAGCAGCTTGAGGATTGGCACAGATACGCAGTATTTT. Protein product: CASSLRIGTDTQYF.

The chain carries TRBV29-1 and TRBJ2-2; no definite D call. V was pared by 6 bases and J by 1 base, with 15 bases between. Germline V gene data show CDR1 as SQVTM and CDR2 as ANQGSEA. The CDR3 runs to 15 residues. CDR3 protein: CSVDTGPKNTGELFF. As DNA, the CDR3 is TGCAGCGTCGATACCGGGCCCAAGAACACCGGGGAGCTGTTTTTT.

The V call is TRBV7-9, the J call TRBJ1-5; 7 bases fit TRBD1. The CDR3 runs 14 residues. The germline gives CDR1 SEHNR, CDR2 FQNEAQ (reference sequence). V shed 5 bases and J 5 bases; nucleotides not matched to a gene: 6. CDR3 bases: TGTGCCAGCAGCCCTACAGGGGACCATCAGCCCCAGCATTTT. Translation: CASSPTGDHQPQHF.

The chain uses TRBV30 and TRBJ1-5; D call uncertain. Trimming took off 0 bases at V and 7 bases at J, with 10 bases between the two ends. This CDR3 region has 13 residues. The germline CDR1 and CDR2 sequences are GTSNPN and SVGIG (reference sequence). The CDR3 here is CAWSVDSQQPQHF. In DNA form, the CDR3 reads TGTGCCTGGAGTGTCGACTCACAGCAGCCCCAGCATTTT.

The chain recombines TRBV4-3 with TRBJ1-5; D ambiguous. Germline V gene sequence: CDR1 LGHNA, CDR2 YSLEER. This CDR3 region has 15 residues. V dropped 4 bases and J dropped 0 bases, with 10 bases sitting between them. The CDR3 sequence is CASSRNMGSNQPQHF. The CDR3 bases are TGCGCCAGCAGCCGGAACATGGGTAGCAATCAGCCCCAGCATTTT.

This chain uses TRBV6-5 with TRBJ2-7; 8 positions match TRBD1. The germline gives CDR1 MNHEY, CDR2 SVGAGI. V dropped 6 bases and J dropped 3; count of bases not matched to a gene: 4. The CDR3 extends over 13 amino acids. The CDR3 coding sequence is TGTGCCAGCAGCCCCGGGACAGGCTACGAGCAGTACTTC. Protein product: CASSPGTGYEQYF.

This clone was recorded a few times. The rearrangement uses TRBV30 and TRBJ1-6; 9 bases are shared with TRBD1. CDR3 length: 14 amino acids. CDR1 GTSNPN and CDR2 SVGIG come from the germline V gene (reference sequence). J gave up 12 bases and V 3 bases, and 9 bases lay outside the gene matches. This CDR3 reads CAWSKIQGAEPLHF. DNA for the CDR3: TGTGCCTGGAGCAAGATACAGGGGGCCGAACCCCTCCACTTT. The full variable domain, with the rest looked up from reference TRBV30 and TRBJ1-6, is SQTIHQWPATLVQPVGSPLSLECTVEGTSNPNLYWYRQAAGRGLQLLFYSVGIGQISSEVPQNLSASRPQDRQFILSSKKLLLSDSGFYLCAWSKIQGAEPLHFGNGTRLTVT.

The chain recombines TRBV30 with TRBJ2-7; D possibly uses TRBD1 or TRBD2 (5 bases each). Trimming took 0 bases from V and 9 from J, leaving 21 bases between them. The CDR3 runs to 15 residues. The germline CDR1 and CDR2 sequences are GTSNPN and SVGIG (reference sequence). The CDR3 protein is CAWSVLGAGNVGQYF. The CDR3 nucleotides read TGTGCCTGGAGTGTACTAGGCGCAGGGAACGTTGGGCAGTACTTC. Together with reference TRBV30 and TRBJ2-7, the CDR3 gives the full variable domain: SQTIHQWPATLVQPVGSPLSLECTVEGTSNPNLYWYRQAAGRGLQLLFYSVGIGQISSEVPQNLSASRPQDRQFILSSKKLLLSDSGFYLCAWSVLGAGNVGQYFGPGTRLTVT.

The chain combines TRBV29-1 with TRBJ2-3; D is perhaps TRBD2 (6 bases). Germline CDR1 is SQVTM and CDR2 is ANQGSEA. The V end lost 7 bases, the J end lost 4 bases, and 15 bases lay between the germline ends. The CDR3 contains 13 residues. The CDR3 region is CSAGTSPADTQYF. The DNA for the CDR3 is TGCAGCGCAGGGACTTCCCCCGCAGATACGCAGTATTTT.

The chain uses TRBV2 and TRBJ2-7; tentatively, D is TRBD2 (7 bases). From germline, CDR1 is SNHLY and CDR2 FYNNEI. The germline V and J ends were trimmed by 5 bases and 3 bases, with 17 bases remaining between them. This CDR3 contains 15 residues. The CDR3 sequence is CASSPPGGAIYEQYF. The CDR3 DNA is TGTGCCAGCAGTCCCCCTGGGGGGGCCATCTACGAGCAGTACTTC.

The genes are TRBV30 and TRBJ2-1; D possibly uses TRBD1 or TRBD2 (6 bases each). Per the germline V gene, CDR1 is GTSNPN and CDR2 is SVGIG (reference sequence). This CDR3 is built from 16 residues. Trimming shortened V by 3 bases and J by 1 base, and 16 bases separated the two germline ends. CDR3 sequence: CAWRRVRGTSYNEQFF. DNA of the CDR3: TGTGCCTGGAGAAGGGTCCGGGGGACATCCTACAATGAGCAGTTCTTC.

The rearrangement links TRBV5-6 to TRBJ2-1; 7 bases match TRBD1. CDR3 length: 16 residues. Per the germline V gene, CDR1 is SGHDT and CDR2 is YYEEEE. The V and J ends lost 0 bases and 7 bases, in that order; junction bases with no gene match: 10. The CDR3 sequence is CASSLEPGGVDNEQFF. The DNA of the CDR3 is TGTGCCAGCAGCTTGGAGCCAGGGGGTGTAGATAATGAGCAGTTCTTC.

V gene TRBV5-6 combines with J gene TRBJ1-1; D possibly corresponds to TRBD1 (5 bases). The V and J ends lost 0 bases and 2 bases respectively, with 11 bases between them. CDR3 length: 15 residues. Germline assignment: CDR1 SGHDT and CDR2 YYEEEE. The CDR3 loop is CASSLVLDTNTEAFF. The DNA for the CDR3 is TGTGCCAGCAGCTTGGTCCTGGACACTAACACTGAAGCTTTCTTT.

This clone was detected a few times. The chain combines TRBV15 with TRBJ1-1, with D possibly being TRBD1 (5 bases). V was trimmed by 8 bases and J by 0 bases, leaving 10 bases between them. CDR3 length: 13 amino acids. Germline loops: CDR1 LNHNV, CDR2 YYDKDF (reference sequence). The CDR3 nucleotides read TGTGCCACCGGCGGGACGATGAACACTGAAGCTTTCTTT. Its translation is CATGGTMNTEAFF. The whole variable domain, remainder taken from reference TRBV15 and TRBJ1-1, is DAMVIQNPRYQVTQFGKPVTLSCSQTLNHNVMYWYQQKSSQAPKLLFHYYDKDFNNEADTPDNFQSRRPNTSFCFLDIRSPGLGDTAMYLCATGGTMNTEAFFGQGTRLTVV.

With regard to this clone: Other DNA sequences in the sample encode the same CDR3. This chain links TRBV27 with TRBJ2-2; D possibly uses TRBD1 or TRBD2 (7 bases each). This CDR3 is built from 16 residues. The V and J ends lost 1 base and 4 bases respectively, with 13 bases between them. The germline gives CDR1 MNHEY, CDR2 SMNVEV (reference sequence). The CDR3, as DNA: TGTGCCAGCAGTTTATTTCAGGGGGAGGGCACCGGGGAGCTGTTTTTT. Its translation is CASSLFQGEGTGELFF.

This clone was counted a few times. The gene calls are TRBV23-1 and TRBJ2-2, with D unclear. TRBV23-1 is an ORF for which the function is uncertain. The length of the CDR3 is 13 residues. The V and J ends lost 2 bases and 6 bases respectively, with 7 bases between them. CDR3 in DNA: TGCGCCAGCAGTCAACCCCGATCCGGGGAGCTGTTTTTT. It codes for CASSQPRSGELFF.

In its sample, this clone was seen a few times. The rearrangement links TRBV4-3 to TRBJ1-6; no reliable D call. Germline-derived CDR1 and CDR2 are LGHNA and YSLEER. This CDR3 contains 14 residues. V lost 0 bases, J lost 7 bases, and 7 bases lay in between. Here the CDR3 reads CASSQEAGNSPLHF. CDR3 DNA sequence: TGCGCCAGCAGCCAAGAGGCTGGGAATTCACCCCTCCACTTT.

The chain combines TRBV2 with TRBJ2-7, with 9 positions matching TRBD1. Unmatched junction bases numbered 11, after V lost 8 bases and J lost 3 bases. Germline CDR1 SNHLY, CDR2 FYNNEI. The CDR3 has 15 residues. CDR3 in amino acids: CASLKAGQGYYEQYF. The CDR3 nucleotides are TGTGCCAGCTTAAAAGCGGGACAGGGCTACTACGAGCAGTACTTC.

To note about this clone: Relative to the germline gene, one junction end is altered; a read error may explain this. The J gene is TRBJ2-1, the V gene TRBV15; weak D call: TRBD2 (5 bases). CDR1 LNHNV and CDR2 YYDKDF come from the germline V gene (reference sequence). CDR3 size: 13 residues. CDR3 residues: CATKQTMSNERFF. The DNA of the CDR3 is TGTGCCACCAAGCAGACTATGTCCAATGAGCGGTTCTTC.